This entry concerns a single TCR beta chain. The sample is drawn from a study of shared clonotypes between healthy human individuals. The repertoire was sequenced with immunoSEQ multiplex PCR; TCRdb's copy has only in-frame clones and lacks some. The profile shows around 1.6 million clones, 98% of them singletons. Trimming cost V 7 bases and J 4 bases, with 11 bases left between them. There are 12 residues in the CDR3. The V gene's germline CDR1 is SGHTA and CDR2 FQGNSA. The receptor was isolated from a man younger than 40 in good health. This rearrangement joins TRBV7-2 to TRBJ2-7, with unresolved D. Sequenced sample: naive CD4+ T cells sorted from blood. Subset given: CD45RA+ positively selected. The CDR3 bases are TGTGCCAGCACCTCCTTCGGATACGAGCAGTACTTC. Its translation is CASTSFGYEQYF.